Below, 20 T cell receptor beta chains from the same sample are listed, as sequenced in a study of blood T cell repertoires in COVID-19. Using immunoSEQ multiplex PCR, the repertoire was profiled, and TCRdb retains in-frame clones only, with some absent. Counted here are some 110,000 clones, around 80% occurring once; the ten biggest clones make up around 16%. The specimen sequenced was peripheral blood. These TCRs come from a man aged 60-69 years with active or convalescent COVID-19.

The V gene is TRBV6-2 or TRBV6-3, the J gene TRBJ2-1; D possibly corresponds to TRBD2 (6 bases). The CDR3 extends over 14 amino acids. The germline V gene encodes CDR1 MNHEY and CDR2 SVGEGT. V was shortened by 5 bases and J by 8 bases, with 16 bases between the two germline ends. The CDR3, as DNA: TGTGCCAGCAGTGGGGACTTACCTCGGCATGAGCAGTTCTTC. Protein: CASSGDLPRHEQFF.

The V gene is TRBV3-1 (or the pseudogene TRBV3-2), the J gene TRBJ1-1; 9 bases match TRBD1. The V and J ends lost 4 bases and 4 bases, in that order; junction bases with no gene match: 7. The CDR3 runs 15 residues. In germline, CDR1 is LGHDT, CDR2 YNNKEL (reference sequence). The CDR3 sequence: CASSLRTGVGTEAFF. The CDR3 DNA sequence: TGTGCCAGCAGCCTCCGGACAGGGGTGGGCACTGAAGCTTTCTTT.

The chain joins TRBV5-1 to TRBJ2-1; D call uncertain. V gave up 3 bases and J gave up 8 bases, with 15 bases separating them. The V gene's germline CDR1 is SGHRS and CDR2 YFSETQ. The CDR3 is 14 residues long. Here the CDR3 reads CASSSDSSGYEQFF. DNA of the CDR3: TGCGCCAGCAGCTCTGATAGTTCGGGTTATGAGCAGTTCTTC.

The CDR3 coding sequence is TGTGCCAGCAGCTTACTAGCGGGTGACTCCCAGGAGCAGTTCTTC. Protein product: CASSLLAGDSQEQFF. This chain links TRBV7-8 with TRBJ2-1; 8 nucleotides align to TRBD2. The CDR3 has 15 amino acids. J lost 10 bases, V lost 2 bases, and 10 bases had no gene match. CDR1 is SGHVS and CDR2 is FQNEAQ in the germline V gene.

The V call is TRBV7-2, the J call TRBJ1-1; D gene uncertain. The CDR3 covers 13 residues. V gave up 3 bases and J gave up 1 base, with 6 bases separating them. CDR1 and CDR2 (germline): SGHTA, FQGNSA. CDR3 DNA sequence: TGTGCCAGCAGCTTCACACCGAACACTGAAGCTTTCTTT. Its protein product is CASSFTPNTEAFF.

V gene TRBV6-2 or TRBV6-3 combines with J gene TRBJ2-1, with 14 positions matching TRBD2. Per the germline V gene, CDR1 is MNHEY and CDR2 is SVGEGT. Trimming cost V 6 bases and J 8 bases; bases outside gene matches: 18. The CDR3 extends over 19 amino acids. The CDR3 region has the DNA TGTGCCAGCAGCACCTCGGGACTAGCGGGAGAGGGTACTGGATATGAGCAGTTCTTC. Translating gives CASSTSGLAGEGTGYEQFF.

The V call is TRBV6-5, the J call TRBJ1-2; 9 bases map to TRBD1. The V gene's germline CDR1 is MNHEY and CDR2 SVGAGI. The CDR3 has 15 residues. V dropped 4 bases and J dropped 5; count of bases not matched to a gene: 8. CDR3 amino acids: CASSFGQGTRYGYTF. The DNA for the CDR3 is TGTGCCAGCAGTTTTGGACAGGGGACCCGATATGGCTACACCTTC.

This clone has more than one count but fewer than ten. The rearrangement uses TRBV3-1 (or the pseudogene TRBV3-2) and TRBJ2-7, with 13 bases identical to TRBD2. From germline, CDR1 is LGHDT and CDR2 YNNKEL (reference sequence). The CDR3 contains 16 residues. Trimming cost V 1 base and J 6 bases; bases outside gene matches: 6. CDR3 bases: TGTGCCAGCAGCCAAGGAGGGACTAGCGGGACGGGCGAGCAGTACTTC. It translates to CASSQGGTSGTGEQYF.

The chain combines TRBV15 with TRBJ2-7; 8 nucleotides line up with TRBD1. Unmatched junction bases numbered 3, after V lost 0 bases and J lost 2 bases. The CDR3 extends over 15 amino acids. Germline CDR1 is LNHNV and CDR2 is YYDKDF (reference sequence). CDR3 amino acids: CATSRDQGAAYEQYF. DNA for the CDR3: TGTGCCACCAGCAGAGATCAGGGGGCAGCCTACGAGCAGTACTTC. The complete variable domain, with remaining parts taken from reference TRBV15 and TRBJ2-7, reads DAMVIQNPRYQVTQFGKPVTLSCSQTLNHNVMYWYQQKSSQAPKLLFHYYDKDFNNEADTPDNFQSRRPNTSFCFLDIRSPGLGDTAMYLCATSRDQGAAYEQYFGPGTRLTVT.

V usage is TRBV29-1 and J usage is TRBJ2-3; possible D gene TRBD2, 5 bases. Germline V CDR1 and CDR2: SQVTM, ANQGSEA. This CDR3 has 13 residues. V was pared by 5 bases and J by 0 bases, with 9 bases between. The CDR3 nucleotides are TGCAGCGTTCCCCAGCGGAGCACAGATACGCAGTATTTT. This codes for CSVPQRSTDTQYF.

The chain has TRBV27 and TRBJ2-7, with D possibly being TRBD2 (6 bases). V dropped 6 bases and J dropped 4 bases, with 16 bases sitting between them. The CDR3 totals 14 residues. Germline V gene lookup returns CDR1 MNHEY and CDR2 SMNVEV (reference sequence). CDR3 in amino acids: CASSRLGGMYEQYF. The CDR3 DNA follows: TGTGCCAGCAGCCGGTTGGGGGGTATGTACGAGCAGTACTTC.

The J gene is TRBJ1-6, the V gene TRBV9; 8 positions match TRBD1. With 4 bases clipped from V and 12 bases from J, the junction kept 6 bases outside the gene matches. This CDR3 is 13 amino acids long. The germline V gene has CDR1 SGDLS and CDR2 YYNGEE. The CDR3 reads CASSQTDREPLHF. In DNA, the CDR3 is TGTGCCAGCAGCCAAACGGACAGGGAACCCCTCCACTTT.

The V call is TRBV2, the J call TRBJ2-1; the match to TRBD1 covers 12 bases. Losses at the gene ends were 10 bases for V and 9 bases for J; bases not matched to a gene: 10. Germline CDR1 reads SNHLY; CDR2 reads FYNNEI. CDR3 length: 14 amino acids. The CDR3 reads CATSRDRGQGEQFF. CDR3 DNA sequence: TGTGCCACCTCCCGGGACAGGGGGCAGGGTGAGCAGTTCTTC.

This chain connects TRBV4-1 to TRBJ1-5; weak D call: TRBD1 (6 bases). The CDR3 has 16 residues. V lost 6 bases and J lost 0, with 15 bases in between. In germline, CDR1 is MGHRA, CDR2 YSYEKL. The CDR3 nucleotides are TGCGCCAGCAGAAAAGTACAGGGAACTAGCAATCAGCCCCAGCATTTT. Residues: CASRKVQGTSNQPQHF.

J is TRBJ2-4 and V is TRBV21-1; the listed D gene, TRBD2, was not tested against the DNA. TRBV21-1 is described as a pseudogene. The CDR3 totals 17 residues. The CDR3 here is CASSKRWGGATKNIQYF. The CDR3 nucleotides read TGTGCCAGCAGCAAAAGGTGGGGGGGCGCGACCAAAAACATTCAGTACTTC.

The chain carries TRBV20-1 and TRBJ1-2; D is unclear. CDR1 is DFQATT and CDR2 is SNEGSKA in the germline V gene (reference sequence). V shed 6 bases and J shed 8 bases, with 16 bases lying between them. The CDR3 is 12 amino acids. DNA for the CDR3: TGCAGTGCCAGTAAACCCGGAGAGGGCTACACCTTC. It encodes CSASKPGEGYTF.

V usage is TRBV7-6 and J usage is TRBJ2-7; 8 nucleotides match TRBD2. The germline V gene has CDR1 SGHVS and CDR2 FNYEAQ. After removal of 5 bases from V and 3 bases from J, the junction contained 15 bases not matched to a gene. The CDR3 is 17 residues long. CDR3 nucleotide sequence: TGTGCCAGCAGCCCGCGGACTAGCCTAGAGATCGGCTACGAGCAGTACTTC. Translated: CASSPRTSLEIGYEQYF. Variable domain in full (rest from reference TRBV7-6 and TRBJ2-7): GAGVSQSPRYKVTKRGQDVALRCDPISGHVSLYWYRQALGQGPEFLTYFNYEAQQDKSGLPNDRFSAERPEGSISTLTIQRTEQRDSAMYRCASSPRTSLEIGYEQYFGPGTRLTVT.

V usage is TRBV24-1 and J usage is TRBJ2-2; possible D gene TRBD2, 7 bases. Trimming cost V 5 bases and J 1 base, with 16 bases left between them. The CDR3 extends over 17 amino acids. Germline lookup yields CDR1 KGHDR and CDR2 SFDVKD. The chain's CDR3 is CATSVQRGGENTGELFF. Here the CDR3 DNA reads TGTGCCACCAGTGTTCAGAGGGGGGGAGAGAACACCGGGGAGCTGTTTTTT.

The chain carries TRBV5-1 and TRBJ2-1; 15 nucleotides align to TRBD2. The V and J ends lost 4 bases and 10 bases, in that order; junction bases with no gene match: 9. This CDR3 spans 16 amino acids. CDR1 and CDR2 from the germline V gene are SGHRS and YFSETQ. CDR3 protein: CASSTGLAGGPREQFF. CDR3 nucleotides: TGCGCCAGCAGCACCGGACTAGCGGGAGGGCCAAGGGAGCAGTTCTTC. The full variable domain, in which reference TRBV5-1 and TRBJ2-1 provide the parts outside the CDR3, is KAGVTQTPRYLIKTRGQQVTLSCSPISGHRSVSWYQQTPGQGLQFLFEYFSETQRNKGNFPGRFSGRQFSNSRSEMNVSTLELGDSALYLCASSTGLAGGPREQFFGPGTRLTVL.

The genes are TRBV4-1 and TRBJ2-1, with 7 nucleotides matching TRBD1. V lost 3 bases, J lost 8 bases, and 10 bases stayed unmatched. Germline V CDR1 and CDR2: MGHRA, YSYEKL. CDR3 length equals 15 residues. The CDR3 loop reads CASSQSLTGRDEQFF. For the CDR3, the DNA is TGCGCCAGCAGCCAGTCCCTGACAGGGAGAGATGAGCAGTTCTTC.